Listed below are T cell receptor beta chains from one sample, sequenced in a study of response to subunit inactivated influenza vaccine. TCRdb re-analysed the RT-PCR reads in MiXCR, keeping a single row per CDR3 protein. The top ten clones hold 3% to 3.5% of a sample with some 520,000 distinct CDR3 sequences, approximately 15% of them seen once. The specimen comprised CD4+ T cells sorted from PBMCs, sampled around 25 months after vaccination. These receptors were taken from a man aged 45 to 75 who received an inactivated influenza vaccine. Both conserved end residues are part of each CDR3. D genes are given only for firm matches. Rows may omit the clone size; those that give it use once, few, many or a size class.

d_call cdr3_length j_call clone_size v_call cdr3_aa cdr3_nt
NA 15 TRBJ2-7 NA TRBV10-3 CAIRHEASRYYEQYF TGTGCCATTCGACATGAGGCCAGCCGTTACTACGAGCAGTACTTC
TRBD2 19 TRBJ2-1 NA TRBV7-8 CASSLDQTSGTLSYNEQFF TGTGCCAGCAGCTTGGACCAGACTAGCGGGACCCTCTCCTACAATGAGCAGTTCTTC
TRBD2 17 TRBJ2-1 NA TRBV27 CASSAPSGRGLYNEQFF TGTGCCAGCAGTGCTCCTAGCGGGAGGGGACTTTACAATGAGCAGTTCTTC
TRBD2 16 TRBJ2-1 NA TRBV4-2 CASSQNSGSSYNEQFF TGTGCCAGCAGCCAAAATAGCGGGAGCTCCTACAATGAGCAGTTCTTC
NA 12 TRBJ1-5 few TRBV20-1 CSGTGGNQPQHF TGCAGTGGTACCGGGGGGAATCAGCCCCAGCATTTT
NA 14 TRBJ1-1 few TRBV12-3/TRBV12-4 CASSFQEMNTEAFF TGTGCCAGCAGCTTCCAGGAGATGAACACTGAAGCTTTCTTT
NA 12 TRBJ1-2 few TRBV5-6 CASSLWGYGYTF TGTGCCAGCAGCTTGTGGGGCTATGGCTACACCTTC
TRBD1 17 TRBJ2-3 few TRBV14 CASSHGLPGQGEDTQYF TGTGCCAGCAGCCACGGTCTGCCGGGACAGGGAGAAGATACGCAGTATTTT
NA 14 TRBJ2-5 NA TRBV29-1 CSGREGPTQETQYF TGCAGCGGACGTGAGGGGCCTACCCAAGAGACCCAGTACTTC
NA 13 TRBJ2-7 many TRBV11-2 CASRRDSNYEQYF TGTGCCAGCAGACGGGACTCTAACTACGAGCAGTACTTC
TRBD2 15 TRBJ2-2 NA TRBV11-2 CASSVAGVNTGELFF TGTGCCAGCAGCGTAGCGGGAGTGAACACCGGGGAGCTGTTTTTT
NA 15 TRBJ1-6 NA TRBV7-2 CASSFIQGDNSPLHF TGTGCCAGCAGCTTCATCCAGGGAGATAATTCACCCCTCCACTTT
TRBD2 20 TRBJ2-2 few TRBV11-2 CASSRTPGLAGVSLTGELFF TGTGCCAGCAGTCGTACCCCGGGACTAGCGGGAGTATCCCTAACCGGGGAGCTGTTTTTT
NA 14 TRBJ1-2 few TRBV6-2/TRBV6-3 CASRRTGINYGYTF TGTGCCAGCAGGAGAACGGGAATTAACTATGGCTACACCTTC
TRBD1 14 TRBJ2-4 many TRBV7-9 CASSSTTGVGIQYF TGTGCCAGCAGCTCTACTACAGGGGTTGGCATTCAGTACTTC
NA 15 TRBJ2-7 few TRBV4-2 CASSQVHKFKNEQYF TGTGCCAGCAGCCAAGTTCACAAGTTCAAGAACGAGCAGTACTTC
NA 19 TRBJ2-6 few TRBV15 CATSRPYMARNSGANVLTF TGTGCCACCAGCAGGCCTTATATGGCTAGAAATTCTGGGGCCAACGTCCTGACTTTC
NA 15 TRBJ1-3 NA TRBV6-1 CASSQPGTSGNTIYF TGTGCCAGCAGCCAACCGGGGACCTCTGGAAACACCATATATTTT
NA 15 TRBJ2-1 NA TRBV10-3 CAISMDGGSYNEQFF TGTGCCATCAGCATGGACGGCGGCTCCTACAATGAGCAGTTCTTC
NA 14 TRBJ2-5 NA TRBV5-4 CASSPRQISETQYF TGTGCCAGCAGCCCGAGACAGATTTCAGAGACCCAGTACTTC
TRBD2 15 TRBJ2-5 few TRBV20-1 CSARPRTSVDETQYF TGCAGTGCTAGACCGAGGACTAGCGTGGATGAGACCCAGTACTTC
TRBD2 12 TRBJ2-7 NA TRBV28 CATTSGIYEQYF TGTGCCACGACTAGCGGAATCTACGAGCAGTACTTC
NA 13 TRBJ2-1 few TRBV7-2 CASSPRLGGGQFF TGTGCCAGCAGCCCCCGACTAGGAGGAGGGCAGTTCTTC
NA 12 TRBJ1-3 NA TRBV7-9 CASSLMVNTIYF TGTGCCAGCAGCTTAATGGTGAACACCATATATTTT
TRBD2 15 TRBJ2-3 NA TRBV20-1 CSAMVAAGGPDTQYF TGCAGTGCTATGGTTGCAGCGGGGGGGCCCGATACGCAGTATTTT
NA 13 TRBJ1-3 NA TRBV14 CASSQWSGNTIYF TGTGCCAGCAGCCAATGGTCTGGAAACACCATATATTTT
NA 14 TRBJ1-1 few TRBV5-4 CASSLPGGYTEAFF TGTGCCAGCAGCCTGCCCGGTGGTTACACTGAAGCTTTCTTT
NA 15 TRBJ1-5 NA TRBV2 CASSETPTSNQPQHF TGTGCCAGCAGCGAAACCCCCACGAGCAATCAGCCCCAGCATTTT
NA 13 TRBJ1-5 many TRBV20-1 CSAKGGRTQPQHF TGCAGTGCCAAGGGGGGGCGTACCCAGCCCCAGCATTTT
NA 14 TRBJ2-1 NA TRBV5-1 CASSFPHGYNEQFF TGCGCCAGCAGCTTCCCCCACGGCTACAATGAGCAGTTCTTC
NA 14 TRBJ2-7 few TRBV10-3 CAISELGSYYEQYF TGTGCCATCAGTGAGTTGGGGTCCTATTACGAGCAGTACTTC
NA 15 TRBJ1-5 NA TRBV20-1 CSARAIQGGNQPQHF TGCAGTGCTAGAGCGATCCAGGGCGGCAATCAGCCCCAGCATTTT
NA 14 TRBJ2-3 few TRBV28 CASKRASGTDTQYF TGTGCCAGCAAGAGGGCCAGCGGCACAGATACGCAGTATTTT
TRBD2 17 TRBJ2-5 few TRBV5-6 CASSSGLAGGPIGTQYF TGTGCCAGCAGCTCAGGACTAGCGGGGGGGCCAATTGGGACCCAGTACTTC
NA 12 TRBJ2-2 NA TRBV29-1 CSGSKNPGELFF TGCAGCGGCAGTAAAAACCCCGGGGAGCTGTTTTTT
TRBD1 17 TRBJ2-3 few TRBV20-1 CSAITGQGREGTDTQYF TGCAGTGCTATAACGGGACAGGGGAGGGAGGGCACAGATACGCAGTATTTT
NA 15 TRBJ2-5 NA TRBV14 CASSQDVEGQETQYF TGTGCCAGCAGCCAAGATGTGGAGGGGCAAGAGACCCAGTACTTC
TRBD1 14 TRBJ2-4 NA TRBV20-1 CSAQTGTGQNIQYF TGCAGTGCCCAAACCGGGACAGGGCAAAACATTCAGTACTTC
NA 13 TRBJ2-5 few TRBV29-1 CSVVWTSQETQYF TGCAGCGTGGTTTGGACATCGCAAGAGACCCAGTACTTC
TRBD1 15 TRBJ1-2 few TRBV15 CATSDDRGRDYGYTF TGTGCCACCAGCGACGACAGGGGGCGAGACTATGGCTACACCTTC
NA 13 TRBJ2-3 few TRBV29-1 CSVGSGAGDTQYF TGCAGCGTTGGATCGGGAGCTGGAGATACGCAGTATTTT
NA 14 TRBJ1-1 NA TRBV15 CATSRDRSGTEAFF TGTGCCACCAGCAGAGACCGATCGGGCACTGAAGCTTTCTTT
NA 12 TRBJ1-1 few TRBV7-2 CASFTGNTEAFF TGTGCCAGCTTTACAGGGAACACTGAAGCTTTCTTT
NA 16 TRBJ2-1 NA TRBV6-5 CASSYGSRGAYNEQFF TGTGCCAGCAGTTACGGTTCCAGGGGGGCATACAATGAGCAGTTCTTC